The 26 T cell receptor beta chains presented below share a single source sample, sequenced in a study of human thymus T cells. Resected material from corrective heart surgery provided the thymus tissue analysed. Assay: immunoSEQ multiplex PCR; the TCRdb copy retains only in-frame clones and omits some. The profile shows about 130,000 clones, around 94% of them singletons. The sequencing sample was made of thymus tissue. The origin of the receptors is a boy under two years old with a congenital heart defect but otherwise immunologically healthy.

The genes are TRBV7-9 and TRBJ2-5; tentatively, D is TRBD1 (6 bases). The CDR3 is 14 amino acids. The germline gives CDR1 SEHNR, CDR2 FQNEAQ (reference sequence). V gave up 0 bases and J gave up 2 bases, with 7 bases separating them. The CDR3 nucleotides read TGTGCCAGCAGCTTAGCGCAGGGGCAAGAGACCCAGTACTTC. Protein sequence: CASSLAQGQETQYF.

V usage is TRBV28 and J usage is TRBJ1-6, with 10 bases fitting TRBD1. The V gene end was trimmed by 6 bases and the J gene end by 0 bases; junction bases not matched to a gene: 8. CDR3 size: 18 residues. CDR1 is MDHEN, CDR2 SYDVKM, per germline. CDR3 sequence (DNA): TGTGCCAGCAGACCGGGACAGGGGACGAGCTCCTATAATTCACCCCTCCACTTT. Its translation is CASRPGQGTSSYNSPLHF.

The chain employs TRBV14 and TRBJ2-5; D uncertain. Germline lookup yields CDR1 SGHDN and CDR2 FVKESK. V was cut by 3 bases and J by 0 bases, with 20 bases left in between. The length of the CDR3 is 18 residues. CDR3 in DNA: TGTGCCAGCAGCCACGTTGATGGAAATACAGTGTACCAAGAGACCCAGTACTTC. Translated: CASSHVDGNTVYQETQYF.

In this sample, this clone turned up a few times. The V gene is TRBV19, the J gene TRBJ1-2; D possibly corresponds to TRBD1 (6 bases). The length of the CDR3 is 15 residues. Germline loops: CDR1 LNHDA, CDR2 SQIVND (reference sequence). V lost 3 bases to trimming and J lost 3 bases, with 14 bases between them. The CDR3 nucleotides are TGTGCCAGTAGTATGATGGACCCAGGGGACTATGGCTACACCTTC. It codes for CASSMMDPGDYGYTF.

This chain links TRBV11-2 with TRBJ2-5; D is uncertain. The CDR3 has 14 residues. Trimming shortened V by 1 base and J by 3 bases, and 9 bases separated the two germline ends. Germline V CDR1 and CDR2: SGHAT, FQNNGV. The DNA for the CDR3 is TGTGCCAGCAGCTTAGGGAAGGTCAAAGAGACCCAGTACTTC. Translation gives CASSLGKVKETQYF.

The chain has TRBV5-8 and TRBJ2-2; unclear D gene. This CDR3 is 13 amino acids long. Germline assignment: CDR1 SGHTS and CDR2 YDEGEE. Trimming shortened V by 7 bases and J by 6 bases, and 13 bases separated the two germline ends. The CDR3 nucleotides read TGTGCCAGCGGATCTGGAGTTTCCGGGGAGCTGTTTTTT. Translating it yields CASGSGVSGELFF.

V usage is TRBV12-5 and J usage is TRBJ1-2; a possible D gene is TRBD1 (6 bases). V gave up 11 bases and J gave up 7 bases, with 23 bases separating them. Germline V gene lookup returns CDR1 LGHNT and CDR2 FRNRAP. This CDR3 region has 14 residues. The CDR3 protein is CARTKGGRGAGYTF. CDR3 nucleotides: TGTGCTCGAACCAAGGGGGGCCGTGGGGCTGGCTACACCTTC.

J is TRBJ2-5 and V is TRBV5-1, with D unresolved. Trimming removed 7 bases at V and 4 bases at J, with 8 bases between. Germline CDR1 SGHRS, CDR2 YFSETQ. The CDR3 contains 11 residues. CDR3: CASGTLETQYF. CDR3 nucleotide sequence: TGCGCCAGCGGCACCCTAGAGACCCAGTACTTC.

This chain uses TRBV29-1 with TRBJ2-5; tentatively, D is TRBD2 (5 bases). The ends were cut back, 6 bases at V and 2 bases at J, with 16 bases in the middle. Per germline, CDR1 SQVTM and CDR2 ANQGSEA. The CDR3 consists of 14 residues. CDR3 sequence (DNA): TGCAGCGTCCGACCTACCCAGCGGCAAGAGACCCAGTACTTC. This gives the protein CSVRPTQRQETQYF. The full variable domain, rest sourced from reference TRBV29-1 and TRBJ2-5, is SAVISQKPSRDICQRGTSLTIQCQVDSQVTMMFWYRQQPGQSLTLIATANQGSEATYESGFVIDKFPISRPNLTFSTLTVSNMSPEDSSIYLCSVRPTQRQETQYFGPGTRLLVL.

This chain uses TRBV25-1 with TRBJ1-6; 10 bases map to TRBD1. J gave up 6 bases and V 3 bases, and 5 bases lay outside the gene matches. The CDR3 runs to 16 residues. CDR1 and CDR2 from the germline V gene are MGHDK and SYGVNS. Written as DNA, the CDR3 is TGTGCCAGCAGTGATCATCGGGACAGGGGTAATTCACCCCTCCACTTT. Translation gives CASSDHRDRGNSPLHF.

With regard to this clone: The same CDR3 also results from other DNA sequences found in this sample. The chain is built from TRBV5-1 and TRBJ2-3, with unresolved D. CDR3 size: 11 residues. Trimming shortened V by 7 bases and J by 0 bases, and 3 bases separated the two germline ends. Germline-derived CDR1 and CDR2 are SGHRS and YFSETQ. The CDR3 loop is CASGSTDTQYF. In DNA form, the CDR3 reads TGCGCCAGCGGTAGCACAGATACGCAGTATTTT.

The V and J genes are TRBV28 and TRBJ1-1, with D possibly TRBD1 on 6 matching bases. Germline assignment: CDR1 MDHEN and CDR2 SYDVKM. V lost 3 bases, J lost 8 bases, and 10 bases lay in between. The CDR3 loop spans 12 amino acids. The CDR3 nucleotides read TGTGCCAGCAGTTTCACCGGGACAGAAGCTTTCTTT. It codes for CASSFTGTEAFF.

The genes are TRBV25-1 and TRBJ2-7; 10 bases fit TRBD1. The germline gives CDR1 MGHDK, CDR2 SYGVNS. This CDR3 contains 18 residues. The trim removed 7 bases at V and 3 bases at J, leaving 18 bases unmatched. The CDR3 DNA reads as TGTGCCAGCAACCTTCCGGGACAGGGGTTAGCGGGGTACTACGAGCAGTACTTC. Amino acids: CASNLPGQGLAGYYEQYF.

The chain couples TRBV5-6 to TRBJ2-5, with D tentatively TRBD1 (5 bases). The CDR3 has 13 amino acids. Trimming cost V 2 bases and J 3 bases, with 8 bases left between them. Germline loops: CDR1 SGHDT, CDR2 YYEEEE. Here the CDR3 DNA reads TGTGCCAGCAGCTTTACAGGAGAAGAGACCCAGTACTTC. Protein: CASSFTGEETQYF.

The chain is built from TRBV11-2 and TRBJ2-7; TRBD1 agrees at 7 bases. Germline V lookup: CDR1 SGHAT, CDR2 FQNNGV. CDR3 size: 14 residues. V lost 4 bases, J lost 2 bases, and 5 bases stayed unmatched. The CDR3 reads CASSSDRDPYEQYF. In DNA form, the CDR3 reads TGTGCCAGCAGCTCCGACAGGGATCCCTACGAGCAGTACTTC.

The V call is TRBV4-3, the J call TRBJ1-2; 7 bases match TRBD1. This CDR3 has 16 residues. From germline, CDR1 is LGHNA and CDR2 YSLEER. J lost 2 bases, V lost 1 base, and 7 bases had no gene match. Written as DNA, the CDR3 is TGCGCCAGCAGCCAAGTCGCCGAGACAGGGAACTATGGCTACACCTTC. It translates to CASSQVAETGNYGYTF.

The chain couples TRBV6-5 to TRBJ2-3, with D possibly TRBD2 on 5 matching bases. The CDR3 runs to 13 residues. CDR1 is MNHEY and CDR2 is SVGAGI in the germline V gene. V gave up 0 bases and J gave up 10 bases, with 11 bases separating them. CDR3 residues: CASSYSPGRAQYF. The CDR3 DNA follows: TGTGCCAGCAGTTACTCCCCTGGGAGAGCGCAGTATTTT.

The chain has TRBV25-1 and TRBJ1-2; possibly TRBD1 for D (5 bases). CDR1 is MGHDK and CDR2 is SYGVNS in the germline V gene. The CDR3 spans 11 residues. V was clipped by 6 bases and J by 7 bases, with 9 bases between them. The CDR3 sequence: CASRGGIGYTF. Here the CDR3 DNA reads TGTGCCAGCAGGGGGGGTATTGGCTACACCTTC.

CDR3 protein: CASSPDENYGYTF. The CDR3 DNA reads as TGTGCCAGCTCCCCGGACGAAAACTATGGCTACACCTTC. The J gene is TRBJ1-2, the V gene TRBV7-9; D is unresolved. V shed 8 bases and J shed 2 bases, with 12 bases lying between them. Germline loops: CDR1 SEHNR, CDR2 FQNEAQ (reference sequence). The CDR3 sequence is 13 residues long.

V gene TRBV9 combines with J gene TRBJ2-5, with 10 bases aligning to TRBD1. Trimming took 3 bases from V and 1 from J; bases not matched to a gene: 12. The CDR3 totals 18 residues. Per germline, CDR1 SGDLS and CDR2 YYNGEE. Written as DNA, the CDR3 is TGTGCCAGCAGCGCCCAACCCAGGACAGGGGGGACCCAAGAGACCCAGTACTTC. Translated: CASSAQPRTGGTQETQYF.

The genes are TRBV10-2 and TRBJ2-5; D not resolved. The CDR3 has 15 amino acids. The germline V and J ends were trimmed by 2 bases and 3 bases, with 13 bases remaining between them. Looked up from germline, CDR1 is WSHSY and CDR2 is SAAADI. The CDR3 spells CASSEGSTEEETQYF. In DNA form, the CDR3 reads TGCGCCAGCAGTGAGGGGTCGACTGAGGAAGAGACCCAGTACTTC.

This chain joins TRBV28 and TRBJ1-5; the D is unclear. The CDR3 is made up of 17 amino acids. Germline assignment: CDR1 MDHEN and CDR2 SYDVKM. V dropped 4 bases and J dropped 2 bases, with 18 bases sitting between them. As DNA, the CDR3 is TGTGCCAGCAGTTGGGAGCGGTGGAAAGTGGGCAATCAGCCCCAGCATTTT. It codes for CASSWERWKVGNQPQHF. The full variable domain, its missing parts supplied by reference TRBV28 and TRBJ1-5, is DVKVTQSSRYLVKRTGEKVFLECVQDMDHENMFWYRQDPGLGLRLIYFSYDVKMKEKGDIPEGYSVSREKKERFSLILESASTNQTSMYLCASSWERWKVGNQPQHFGDGTRLSIL.

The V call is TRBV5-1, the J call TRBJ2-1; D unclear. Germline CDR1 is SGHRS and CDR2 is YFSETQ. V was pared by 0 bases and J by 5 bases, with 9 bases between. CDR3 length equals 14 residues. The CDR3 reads CASSLDGTDNEQFF. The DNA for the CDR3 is TGCGCCAGCAGCTTGGACGGCACCGACAATGAGCAGTTCTTC.

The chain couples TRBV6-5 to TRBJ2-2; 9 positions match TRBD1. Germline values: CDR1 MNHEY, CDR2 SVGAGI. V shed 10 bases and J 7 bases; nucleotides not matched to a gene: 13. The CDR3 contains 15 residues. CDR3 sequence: CATQWGQGYNGELFF. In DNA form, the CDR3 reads TGTGCCACCCAGTGGGGACAGGGATATAACGGGGAGCTGTTTTTT.

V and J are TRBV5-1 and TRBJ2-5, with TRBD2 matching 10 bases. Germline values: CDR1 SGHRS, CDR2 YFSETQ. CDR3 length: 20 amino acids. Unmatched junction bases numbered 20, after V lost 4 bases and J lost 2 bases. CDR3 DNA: TGCGCCAGCAGCACACACTACCGTCAGGTGTTACTAGCGGGGCAAGAGACCCAGTACTTC. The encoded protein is CASSTHYRQVLLAGQETQYF.

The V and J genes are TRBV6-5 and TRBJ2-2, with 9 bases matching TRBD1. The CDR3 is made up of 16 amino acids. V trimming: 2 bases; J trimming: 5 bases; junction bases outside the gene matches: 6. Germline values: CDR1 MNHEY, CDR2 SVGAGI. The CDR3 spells CASSYTDRGGTGELFF. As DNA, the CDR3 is TGTGCCAGCAGTTACACGGACAGGGGAGGGACCGGGGAGCTGTTTTTT.